These 32 T cell receptor beta chains originate from one sample sequenced in a study of blood T cell repertoires in COVID-19. The table came from immunoSEQ multiplex PCR; TCRdb's copy has only in-frame clones and leaves some out. The sample comprises under 130,000 clones, 80% to 85% of which are singletons, and over 15% rests with the top ten. Sequencing used peripheral blood. Receptors originate from a woman aged 80 or over with acute or convalescent COVID-19.

V gene TRBV5-1 combines with J gene TRBJ2-2; 8 nucleotides agree with TRBD2. Germline loops: CDR1 SGHRS, CDR2 YFSETQ. This CDR3 is built from 15 residues. The V and J ends lost 3 bases and 6 bases, in that order; junction bases with no gene match: 7. The CDR3 DNA reads TGCGCCAGCAGCTCGGGACTAGTAACGGCCGGGGAGCTGTTTTTT. It codes for CASSSGLVTAGELFF.

The gene calls are TRBV28 and TRBJ2-1; TRBD2 matches 13 bases. Germline CDR1 and CDR2: MDHEN and SYDVKM. The trim removed 1 base at V and 7 bases at J, leaving 1 base unmatched. This CDR3 comprises 15 residues. CDR3 sequence (DNA): TGTGCCAGCAGTTTATCACTAGCGGGAGGGAATGAGCAGTTCTTC. This codes for CASSLSLAGGNEQFF.

The chain recombines TRBV28 with TRBJ1-2; TRBD1 matches at 7 bases. Germline V gene lookup returns CDR1 MDHEN and CDR2 SYDVKM. This CDR3 contains 14 residues. J gave up 8 bases and V 6 bases, and 12 bases lay outside the gene matches. CDR3 residues: CASSYRGTTLGYTF. The CDR3 nucleotides read TGTGCCAGCAGCTACAGGGGCACAACCCTGGGCTACACCTTC.

V gene TRBV19 combines with J gene TRBJ2-4; D unclear. Germline CDR1 is LNHDA and CDR2 is SQIVND (reference sequence). The CDR3 loop spans 13 amino acids. V lost 5 bases and J lost 7, with 12 bases in between. The CDR3 sequence: CASSPSSWNIQYF. For the CDR3, the DNA is TGTGCCAGTAGTCCTAGTTCCTGGAACATTCAGTACTTC. Based on the CDR3 plus reference TRBV19 and TRBJ2-4, the full variable domain is DGGITQSPKYLFRKEGQNVTLSCEQNLNHDAMYWYRQDPGQGLRLIYYSQIVNDFQKGDIAEGYSVSREKKESFPLTVTSAQKNPTAFYLCASSPSSWNIQYFGAGTRLSVL.

The chain has TRBV5-4 and TRBJ1-6; 7 bases map to TRBD1. This CDR3 is built from 15 residues. Germline V CDR1 and CDR2: SGHNT, YYREEE (reference sequence). The ends lost 4 bases at V and 4 bases at J; junction bases unmatched: 5. The CDR3 DNA reads TGTGCCAGCAGCCTAGCGGGACAGTATAATTCACCCCTCCACTTT. Its translation: CASSLAGQYNSPLHF.

The chain has TRBV3-1 (or the pseudogene TRBV3-2) and TRBJ2-5, with 10 bases fitting TRBD2. V shed 0 bases, J shed 5 bases, and the junction held 15 bases outside the gene matches. Germline V gene data show CDR1 as LGHDT and CDR2 as YNNKEL (reference sequence). CDR3 length: 19 residues. The CDR3 spells CASSQDLISSGSGWETQYF. CDR3 coding DNA: TGTGCCAGCAGCCAAGATCTGATTTCTAGCGGGAGCGGGTGGGAGACCCAGTACTTC.

The J gene is TRBJ2-3, the V gene TRBV5-1, with a possible D match to TRBD2 (6 bases). This CDR3 has 15 amino acids. V was trimmed by 4 bases and J by 1 base, leaving 13 bases between them. From germline, CDR1 is SGHRS and CDR2 YFSETQ. The CDR3, as DNA: TGCGCCAGCAGCGACGAGTCGGGGGGCACAGATACGCAGTATTTT. This translates into CASSDESGGTDTQYF.

The genes are TRBV19 and TRBJ1-1; a possible D gene is TRBD1 (5 bases). This CDR3 spans 15 amino acids. The germline gives CDR1 LNHDA, CDR2 SQIVND (reference sequence). V lost 7 bases to trimming and J lost 3 bases, with 18 bases between them. DNA for the CDR3: TGTGCCAGTACCCCCGATTGGGGGGGGTACACTGAAGCTTTCTTT. It translates to CASTPDWGGYTEAFF.

The chain joins TRBV7-9 to TRBJ2-3; D may be TRBD1 (5 bases). The CDR3 contains 11 residues. V gave up 6 bases and J gave up 4 bases, with 5 bases separating them. CDR1 and CDR2 (germline): SEHNR, FQNEAQ (reference sequence). The CDR3 spells CASRGADTQYF. The CDR3 DNA is TGTGCCAGCAGAGGGGCAGATACGCAGTATTTT.

The chain is built from TRBV5-4 and TRBJ1-4; D is perhaps TRBD1 (6 bases). From germline, CDR1 is SGHNT and CDR2 YYREEE (reference sequence). This CDR3 comprises 15 residues. Deletions cut 3 bases from V and 7 bases from J, with 16 bases between. CDR3 bases: TGTGCCAGCAGCTCGACCCCGGGGGGCGGTGAAAAACTGTTTTTT. Encoded protein: CASSSTPGGGEKLFF.

The rearrangement uses TRBV4-1 and TRBJ1-5; D gene uncertain. The CDR3 has 17 amino acids. Germline CDR1 reads MGHRA; CDR2 reads YSYEKL. V gave up 0 bases and J gave up 1 base, with 13 bases separating them. The CDR3 reads CASSQDPQRGSNQPQHF. CDR3 DNA sequence: TGCGCCAGCAGCCAAGATCCCCAGAGAGGCAGCAATCAGCCCCAGCATTTT.

In its sample, this clone was seen once. The genes are TRBV7-2 and TRBJ2-2; TRBD2 might be the D (6 bases). Germline V lookup: CDR1 SGHTA, CDR2 FQGNSA. Trimming cost V 5 bases and J 7 bases, with 17 bases left between them. The CDR3 sequence is 15 residues long. The CDR3 spells CASSRDSLPGGELFF. CDR3 in DNA: TGTGCCAGCAGCAGGGACTCCCTCCCTGGCGGGGAGCTGTTTTTT.

This clone has a handful of counts. The rearrangement uses TRBV11-3 and TRBJ1-5, with 9 positions matching TRBD1. V was clipped by 5 bases and J by 9 bases; unmatched bases: 5. The CDR3 contains 13 residues. CDR1 is SGHNT and CDR2 is YENEEA in the germline V gene. The CDR3 DNA follows: TGTGCCAGCAGCCGACAGGGGGATGGGCCCCAGCATTTT. Protein product: CASSRQGDGPQHF.

This chain connects TRBV29-1 to TRBJ1-1, with D perhaps TRBD1 (6 bases). The CDR3 loop spans 13 amino acids. Germline lookup yields CDR1 SQVTM and CDR2 ANQGSEA. The V end lost 6 bases, the J end lost 0 bases, and 11 bases lay between the germline ends. The CDR3 coding sequence is TGCAGCGTCATGACAGGACTGAACACTGAAGCTTTCTTT. This gives the protein CSVMTGLNTEAFF.

This clone turned up a few times. The gene calls are TRBV7-9 and TRBJ1-5, with 7 bases aligning to TRBD1. The germline V gene encodes CDR1 SEHNR and CDR2 FQNEAQ (reference sequence). CDR3 length: 16 residues. The J segment lost 3 bases and the V segment lost 5 bases, leaving 10 bases of the junction unmatched. The CDR3 loop reads CASSQGQLGLNQPQHF. The CDR3 DNA reads TGTGCCAGCAGCCAGGGACAGTTGGGACTCAATCAGCCCCAGCATTTT.

V gene TRBV6-4 combines with J gene TRBJ2-1, with 7 bases lining up with TRBD2. V was pared by 8 bases and J by 3 bases, with 7 bases of the junction left unmatched. The CDR3 covers 14 residues. Germline CDR1 is MRHNA and CDR2 is SNTAGT. CDR3: CASSRERDYNEQFF. The CDR3 DNA sequence: TGTGCCAGCTCTAGGGAGCGGGACTACAATGAGCAGTTCTTC.

The chain combines TRBV5-1 with TRBJ2-5; no firm D call. Between the trimmed V and J ends, which lost 4 bases and 4 bases, there was a span of 5 bases. This CDR3 has 11 residues. Germline V gene lookup returns CDR1 SGHRS and CDR2 YFSETQ. The CDR3 coding sequence is TGCGCCAGCAGCAGCTTAGAGACCCAGTACTTC. Translating it yields CASSSLETQYF.

The chain carries TRBV9 and TRBJ1-3, with 8 bases lining up with TRBD1. J lost 3 bases, V lost 3 bases, and 5 bases had no gene match. The CDR3 has 15 residues. CDR1 and CDR2 from the germline V gene are SGDLS and YYNGEE. In DNA, the CDR3 is TGTGCCAGCAGCGCAGACAGGGGTATTGGAAACACCATATATTTT. Its protein is CASSADRGIGNTIYF.

This clone was seen a single time. The rearrangement links TRBV28 to TRBJ2-6; D is ambiguous. In germline, CDR1 is MDHEN, CDR2 SYDVKM. Between the trimmed V and J ends, which lost 4 bases and 1 base, there was a span of 8 bases. The CDR3 spans 15 residues. The CDR3 sequence: CASSSFLSGANVLTF. Written as DNA, the CDR3 is TGTGCCAGCAGTTCCTTCTTGTCTGGGGCCAACGTCCTGACTTTC.

The rearrangement joins TRBV7-9 to TRBJ1-2, with D unresolved. Germline V gene sequence: CDR1 SEHNR, CDR2 FQNEAQ (reference sequence). V was shortened by 5 bases and J by 1 base, with 11 bases between the two germline ends. The CDR3 runs to 14 residues. CDR3 in DNA: TGTGCCAGCAGCCCCGCCGGCGGTAACTATGGCTACACCTTC. The encoded protein is CASSPAGGNYGYTF.

In this sample, this clone turned up once. The V call is TRBV19, the J call TRBJ1-4, with D uncertain. Deletions cut 3 bases from V and 2 bases from J, with 13 bases between. This CDR3 spans 16 amino acids. The germline V gene encodes CDR1 LNHDA and CDR2 SQIVND (reference sequence). In nucleotides, the CDR3 is TGTGCCAGTAGTATGATAATTAGTTCGACTAATGAAAAACTGTTTTTT. This gives the protein CASSMIISSTNEKLFF.

This chain uses TRBV15 with TRBJ2-1; D is unclear. Germline CDR1 is LNHNV and CDR2 is YYDKDF (reference sequence). The CDR3 loop spans 13 amino acids. Trimming removed 7 bases from V and 5 bases from J, with 12 bases in between. DNA of the CDR3: TGTGCCACCAAACTACCGAACAACAATGAGCAGTTCTTC. Translation gives CATKLPNNNEQFF.

The chain links TRBV5-6 to TRBJ1-6; 12 nucleotides align to TRBD1. This CDR3 has 16 amino acids. CDR1 and CDR2 (germline): SGHDT, YYEEEE. V was clipped by 4 bases and J by 7 bases; unmatched bases: 6. The CDR3 sequence: CASSPGTGGGNSPLHF. The CDR3 DNA follows: TGTGCCAGCAGCCCGGGGACAGGGGGCGGGAATTCACCCCTCCACTTT.

The V call is TRBV28, the J call TRBJ1-2, with 9 positions matching TRBD1. Germline values: CDR1 MDHEN, CDR2 SYDVKM. This CDR3 has 14 amino acids. Unmatched junction bases numbered 5, after V lost 6 bases and J lost 3 bases. CDR3 loop: CASSRTGVDYGYTF. The CDR3 bases are TGTGCCAGCAGCAGGACAGGGGTAGACTATGGCTACACCTTC.

J is TRBJ1-2 and V is TRBV24-1, with D perhaps TRBD1 (5 bases). Germline assignment: CDR1 KGHDR and CDR2 SFDVKD. Trimming pared 2 bases from V and 4 bases from J, leaving 16 bases between. CDR3 length: 16 residues. As DNA, the CDR3 is TGTGCCACCAGTGATTCCCGGACGCGGGACTTCTATGGCTACACCTTC. This translates into CATSDSRTRDFYGYTF.

This clone showed up just once. This chain links TRBV5-1 with TRBJ2-3; 13 nucleotides line up with TRBD2. Trimming removed 0 bases from V and 5 bases from J; junction bases left unmatched: 6. Looked up from germline, CDR1 is SGHRS and CDR2 is YFSETQ. The CDR3 has 17 amino acids. This chain's CDR3 is CASSLGGLAGAGDTQYF. The CDR3 coding sequence is TGCGCCAGCAGCTTGGGAGGACTAGCGGGAGCAGGAGATACGCAGTATTTT.

Points on this clone: This sample also contains other DNA sequences that code for the same CDR3. In DNA, the CDR3 is TGCGCCAGCAGCTTGGGGGACAGAAACTATGGCTACACCTTC. Its protein is CASSLGDRNYGYTF. This sequence joins TRBV5-1 and TRBJ1-2, with 7 bases matching TRBD1. This CDR3 is 14 amino acids long. V gave up 0 bases and J gave up 2 bases; unmatched junction bases: 1. The germline gives CDR1 SGHRS, CDR2 YFSETQ. The entire variable domain, with the rest obtained from reference TRBV5-1 and TRBJ1-2, is as follows: KAGVTQTPRYLIKTRGQQVTLSCSPISGHRSVSWYQQTPGQGLQFLFEYFSETQRNKGNFPGRFSGRQFSNSRSEMNVSTLELGDSALYLCASSLGDRNYGYTFGSGTRLTVV.

The J gene is TRBJ1-6, the V gene TRBV4-1; 7 bases line up with TRBD1. The J segment lost 5 bases and the V segment lost 1 base, leaving 2 bases of the junction unmatched. This CDR3 comprises 15 residues. Germline CDR1 and CDR2: MGHRA and YSYEKL. The CDR3 reads CASSQVGTDNSPLHF. CDR3 DNA: TGCGCCAGCAGCCAAGTAGGGACAGATAATTCACCCCTCCACTTT.

This rearrangement joins TRBV11-3 to TRBJ1-2, with D possibly TRBD1 on 6 matching bases. CDR3 length: 15 amino acids. The germline CDR1 and CDR2 sequences are SGHNT and YENEEA. V was shortened by 4 bases and J by 6 bases, with 18 bases between the two germline ends. The CDR3 bases are TGTGCCAGCAGCTGGTCTACGGTTGACAGGAATGGCTACACCTTC. This gives the protein CASSWSTVDRNGYTF.

This clone was seen just once. The genes are TRBV6-2 or TRBV6-3 and TRBJ1-1; TRBD1 matches at 7 bases. After removal of 2 bases from V and 4 bases from J, the junction contained 4 bases not matched to a gene. This CDR3 spans 14 amino acids. CDR1 and CDR2 from the germline V gene are MNHEY and SVGEGT. CDR3 sequence (DNA): TGTGCCAGCAGTTACGAGGGGGCGGGCACTGAAGCTTTCTTT. Translation: CASSYEGAGTEAFF.

This clone was detected a few times. The genes are TRBV6-2 or TRBV6-3 and TRBJ2-5; 14 bases fit TRBD2. The CDR3 runs 16 residues. From germline, CDR1 is MNHEY and CDR2 SVGEGT. V lost 5 bases, J lost 3 bases, and 5 bases stayed unmatched. The CDR3 sequence is CASSDPGLAGEETQYF. The CDR3 region has the DNA TGTGCCAGCAGTGATCCGGGACTAGCGGGAGAAGAGACCCAGTACTTC.

This clone was seen once. V is TRBV18 and J is TRBJ2-3, with TRBD2 as a possible D gene (6 bases). The CDR3 contains 16 residues. Trimming removed 6 bases from V and 2 bases from J, with 18 bases in between. Germline V CDR1 and CDR2: KGHSH, LQKENI. This CDR3 reads CASSHERVGYTDTQYF. In nucleotides, the CDR3 is TGTGCCAGCTCTCACGAGCGGGTGGGTTACACAGATACGCAGTATTTT.